Following are 3 T cell receptor beta chains from one sample sequenced in a study of graft-versus-host responses after intestinal transplantation. No antigen has been identified for these receptors. Clones were sequenced by immunoSEQ multiplex PCR, and TCRdb holds only the in-frame ones, with some missing. The data hold about 85,000 clones, with roughly four fifths observed a single time. The source material was unstimulated CD8+ T cells sorted from spleen or lymph node cells, sampled before intestinal transplant. The receptors stem from a human donor who received an intestinal transplant.

The J gene is TRBJ2-2, the V gene TRBV4-2; 8 nucleotides agree with TRBD1. CDR1 is LGHNA and CDR2 is YNFKEQ in the germline V gene. The CDR3 is made up of 15 amino acids. V lost 4 bases to trimming and J lost 4 bases; unmatched junction nucleotides: 5. The CDR3 protein is CASSLRTGSTGELFF. For the CDR3, the DNA is TGTGCCAGCAGCCTGCGGACAGGGTCCACCGGGGAGCTGTTTTTT.

This chain uses TRBV5-6 with TRBJ1-2; TRBD1 matches at 8 bases. The CDR3 spans 14 residues. V lost 4 bases and J lost 3; bases outside the gene matches: 5. Looked up from germline, CDR1 is SGHDT and CDR2 is YYEEEE. CDR3 sequence: CASSPGQGDYGYTF. CDR3 bases: TGTGCCAGCAGCCCTGGACAGGGTGACTATGGCTACACCTTC. Drawing the rest from reference TRBV5-6 and TRBJ1-2, the complete variable domain is DAGVTQSPTHLIKTRGQQVTLRCSPKSGHDTVSWYQQALGQGPQFIFQYYEEEERQRGNFPDRFSGHQFPNYSSELNVNALLLGDSALYLCASSPGQGDYGYTFGSGTRLTVV.

The chain recombines TRBV11-2 with TRBJ2-3; D perhaps matches TRBD1 (5 bases). This CDR3 comprises 14 residues. Germline CDR1 SGHAT, CDR2 FQNNGV. Trimming took 1 base from V and 4 from J, leaving 9 bases between them. CDR3 amino acids: CASSLVGRADTQYF. The CDR3 nucleotides read TGTGCCAGCAGCTTAGTAGGCAGGGCAGATACGCAGTATTTT.